This TCR beta chain is from a study of blood T cell repertoires in COVID-19. Study-wide context: Material from acute and convalescent COVID-19 was sourced from the United States, Italy and Spain. PBMCs, B-cell-depleted T cells, or T cells were the source of the cDNA or gDNA that made up the material.

This clone was seen just once. The CDR3 sequence is 15 residues long. Losses at the gene ends were 7 bases for V and 1 base for J; bases not matched to a gene: 4. Germline V gene lookup returns CDR1 LNHDA and CDR2 SQIVND (reference sequence). The authors' processing: Nucleated cell number was recorded as an estimate derived from reference gene primer amplification. Method: immunoSEQ multiplex PCR; TCRdb's copy keeps in-frame clones and lacks some. That table furnishes V, J and clone size, whereas the DNA furnished D and trimming. In the table there are roughly 100,000 clones, about two thirds of which are singletons.

This TCR came from a human donor with acute or convalescent COVID-19. The donor label of this sample is uncertain. Material: peripheral blood. The chain carries TRBV19 and TRBJ2-2; TRBD1 matches at 9 bases. The CDR3: CASKGQGRNTGELFF. CDR3 DNA sequence: TGTGCCAGTAAGGGACAGGGAAGGAACACCGGGGAGCTGTTTTTT.